This T cell receptor beta chain derives from a study of shared clonotypes between healthy human individuals. Study context: Every donor yielded three CD4 naive, three CD4 memory, two CD8 naive and one CD8 memory plate. Findings of the study overall: Naive subsets typically showed greater estimated richness than memory subsets.

For each subset, genomic DNA was distributed in equal portions over several immunoSEQ plates. Sorted-subset replicate PCR reactions were performed with approximately 200 ng DNA, corresponding to 30,000 or so T cell genomes. Here immunoSEQ multiplex PCR was the method, and the copy in TCRdb shows in-frame clones only, minus some. Here the sample spans a few hundred thousand clones, around 70% being singletons. Germline CDR1 is MDHEN and CDR2 is SYDVKM. CDR3 length equals 14 residues. The V segment lost 4 bases and the J segment 9 bases; nucleotides outside the gene matches: 9. As for this clone: Its antigen is not known.

The sequence was collected from a man younger than 40 in good health. Input material: memory CD4+ T cells sorted from blood. Subset in this sample: CD45RA-negative fraction. The chain recombines TRBV28 with TRBJ2-3; TRBD2 matches 8 bases. The CDR3 reads CASSSTGGPWTQYF. In DNA, the CDR3 is TGTGCCAGCAGTTCGACGGGAGGGCCGTGGACGCAGTATTTT.